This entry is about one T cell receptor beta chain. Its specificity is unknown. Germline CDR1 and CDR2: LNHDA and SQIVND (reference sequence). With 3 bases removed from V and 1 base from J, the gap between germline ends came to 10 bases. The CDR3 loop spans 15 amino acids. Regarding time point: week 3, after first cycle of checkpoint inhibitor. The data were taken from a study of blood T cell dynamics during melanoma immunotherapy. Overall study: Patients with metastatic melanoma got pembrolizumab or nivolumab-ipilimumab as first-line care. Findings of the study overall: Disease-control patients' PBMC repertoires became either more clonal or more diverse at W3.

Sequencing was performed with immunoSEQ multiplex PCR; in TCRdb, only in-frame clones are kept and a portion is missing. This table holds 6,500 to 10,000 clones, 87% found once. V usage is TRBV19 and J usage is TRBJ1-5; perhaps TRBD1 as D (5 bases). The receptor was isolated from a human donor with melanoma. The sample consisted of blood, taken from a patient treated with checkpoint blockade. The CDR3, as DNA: TGTGCCAGTAGTATTGGGGGGAAAAGCAATCAGCCCCAGCATTTT. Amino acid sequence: CASSIGGKSNQPQHF.